This is a list of T cell receptor beta chains from one sample in a study of blood T cell repertoires in COVID-19. Data came from immunoSEQ multiplex PCR; TCRdb stores just in-frame clones and leaves some out. The sample gives about 140,000 clones, approximately 83% of which show up once; 4% is in the top ten. The specimen sequenced was peripheral blood. The receptor source for this set is a woman aged 55-70 years with acute or convalescent COVID-19. The conserved cysteine and the conserved F or W are not part of the CDR3 here. The listing skips clone size in some rows; elsewhere it reads once, few, many or a size class.

ASSLGLGGLEDTQY,TRBJ2-3,TRBV7-3,.
ASSWQGADTQY,TRBJ2-3,TRBV7-3,.
ASSVERGKEAF,TRBJ1-1,TRBV9,.
ASSRVWGVSYEQY,TRBJ2-7,TRBV6-5,.
ASSFAPTRSNYGYT,TRBJ1-2,TRBV5-6,.
ASSQELSGVSEQY,TRBJ2-7,TRBV4-2,.
ASSLVRWGYT,TRBJ1-2,TRBV12-3/TRBV12-4,.
ASSHRDRSEQY,TRBJ2-7,TRBV3-1/TRBV3-2,.
ASSIGTSGNTGELF,TRBJ2-2,TRBV9,.
SAEREEQY,TRBJ2-7,TRBV20-1,.
ASSQAGGFYNEQF,TRBJ2-1,TRBV5-1,.
ASSPPAGMGETQY,TRBJ2-5,TRBV18,.
ASSFSPSTSGRPDTQY,TRBJ2-3,TRBV28,.
AISGRGGTDTQY,TRBJ2-3,TRBV10-3,.
ASSQDLAYNEQF,TRBJ2-1,TRBV3-1/TRBV3-2,.
ASSLAKRTSGSNEQF,TRBJ2-1,TRBV7-9,.
SVALAGGFEQY,TRBJ2-7,TRBV29-1,.
ASSLADRGRGYT,TRBJ1-2,TRBV5-1,.
ASSQGAGGSLSGELF,TRBJ2-2,TRBV4-3,.
ASSPGWLADSTDTQY,TRBJ2-3,TRBV7-9,.
ASSLPIRDSGYT,TRBJ1-2,TRBV5-4,.
ASGGQGRQPQH,TRBJ1-5,TRBV19,.
ASSLEDRGPDTEAF,TRBJ1-1,TRBV7-2,.
ASSPGGLQNTGELF,TRBJ2-2,TRBV3-1/TRBV3-2,.
ATSEGVGTEAF,TRBJ1-1,TRBV24-1,once
ASSLFGSAAGDTIY,TRBJ1-3,TRBV7-3,.
ASSNRLTSYQETQY,TRBJ2-5,TRBV3-1/TRBV3-2,.
ASSPLSGTGNTIY,TRBJ1-3,TRBV18,once
ASMARGTGAYEQY,TRBJ2-7,TRBV19,.
ASRGRTNEKLF,TRBJ1-4,TRBV5-1,.
GISGRLGEQF,TRBJ2-1,TRBV28,.
ASSPGTSGVHTDTQY,TRBJ2-3,TRBV5-1,.
ATSPSYTTGANVLT,TRBJ2-6,TRBV15,.
ASSLGVESLLPQY,TRBJ2-3,TRBV4-1,.
ASSPGSQETQY,TRBJ2-5,TRBV7-7,.
ASAPRGGDDEQY,TRBJ2-7,TRBV2,.
ASSTPQGASTDTQY,TRBJ2-3,TRBV11-3,.